Below, one T cell receptor beta chain is given with its context. This sample is drawn from a study of blood T cell repertoires in COVID-19. The overall study: COVID-19 samples, acute and convalescent, were from the United States, Italy and Spain. Sources were T cells, B-cell-depleted T cells, or PBMCs; the material itself was cDNA or gDNA.

Here immunoSEQ multiplex PCR was the method, and the copy in TCRdb shows in-frame clones only, minus some. Of some 320,000 clones listed, around 87% were seen once; the top ten hold 5.3%. Ages ranged from about 18 to 89 years, with residence in more than 20 US areas. Germline loops: CDR1 GTSNPN, CDR2 SVGIG (reference sequence). The CDR3 consists of 14 residues. Trimming pared 0 bases from V and 0 bases from J, leaving 8 bases between. V and J are TRBV30 and TRBJ1-2; D not certain. The sequence came from a woman aged 25-40 years who had recovered from COVID-19. The sequenced material came from PBMCs or T cells enriched from blood (not recorded which). CDR3 in amino acids: CAWSVNPANYGYTF. The CDR3, as DNA: TGTGCCTGGAGTGTAAACCCAGCTAACTATGGCTACACCTTC.